The 29 T cell receptor beta chains in this list originate from one sample, sequenced in a study of a mutant IDH1 vaccine in newly diagnosed glioma (TCRdb year 2021). The library was built by means of the immunoSEQ multiplex PCR assay. TCRdb re-hosts the immuneACCESS table, in-frame sequences only. Its copies lack some clones; in the studies checked, an unresolved V gene accounts for under half of them, and the cause for the rest is not known. Counted in this sample were 110,000 or so clones; 75% to 90% of them appeared once. The biggest ten clones account for more than 0.55% of the sample. Which antigens these TCRs recognize remains unknown. The sample's time point, from its label and the paper: week 11, during vaccination. Each vaccine dose was 300 ug of a 20-mer mutant IDH1 peptide in Montanide, given subcutaneously with topical imiquimod. Specimen: PBMCs, collected from a glioma patient whose treatment included an IDH1 peptide vaccine. The source is a woman between 45 and 65 years old with glioma.

The V and J genes are TRBV7-9 and TRBJ2-5; D not resolved. Per germline, CDR1 SEHNR and CDR2 FQNEAQ (reference sequence). The CDR3 runs to 14 residues. Trimming pared 0 bases from V and 1 base from J, leaving 6 bases between. The CDR3 DNA sequence: TGTGCCAGCAGCTTAGCGCGGAGCCAAGAGACCCAGTACTTC. The encoded protein is CASSLARSQETQYF. Using reference TRBV7-9 and TRBJ2-5 for the parts outside the CDR3, the full variable domain is DTGVSQNPRHKITKRGQNVTFRCDPISEHNRLYWYRQTLGQGPEFLTYFQNEAQLEKSRLLSDRFSAERPKGSFSTLEIQRTEQGDSAMYLCASSLARSQETQYFGPGTRLLVL.

The rearrangement links TRBV30 to TRBJ2-3; the D gene is possibly TRBD1 (6 bases). The CDR3 contains 14 residues. Looked up from germline, CDR1 is GTSNPN and CDR2 is SVGIG (reference sequence). Trimming pared 0 bases from V and 5 bases from J, leaving 12 bases between. CDR3 nucleotide sequence: TGTGCCTGGAGTGTAGGGGGAGCCCAAGATACGCAGTATTTT. This encodes CAWSVGGAQDTQYF. Supplemented by reference TRBV30 and TRBJ2-3, the full variable domain reads SQTIHQWPATLVQPVGSPLSLECTVEGTSNPNLYWYRQAAGRGLQLLFYSVGIGQISSEVPQNLSASRPQDRQFILSSKKLLLSDSGFYLCAWSVGGAQDTQYFGPGTRLTVL.

This chain uses TRBV5-6 with TRBJ2-7; D ambiguous. In germline, CDR1 is SGHDT, CDR2 YYEEEE. The V and J ends lost 2 bases and 5 bases respectively, with 11 bases between them. The CDR3 covers 13 residues. CDR3 coding DNA: TGTGCCAGCAGCTTAACCGCGGCCCACGAGCAGTACTTC. Amino acid sequence: CASSLTAAHEQYF.

The chain employs TRBV5-1 and TRBJ1-5; a possible D gene is TRBD1 (5 bases). V was cut by 0 bases and J by 5 bases, with 9 bases left in between. The germline CDR1 and CDR2 sequences are SGHRS and YFSETQ. This CDR3 is built from 14 residues. CDR3 coding DNA: TGCGCCAGCAGCTTGGAGGCAGGGTATCAGCCCCAGCATTTT. This translates into CASSLEAGYQPQHF.

The CDR3 DNA reads as TGTGCCAGCAGCCAAGAAAGGGCACGGGCCCAGTACTTC. The encoded protein is CASSQERARAQYF. The chain is built from TRBV7-8 and TRBJ2-5, with no clear D. The germline V gene has CDR1 SGHVS and CDR2 FQNEAQ. This CDR3 spans 13 amino acids. Trimming cost V 5 bases and J 9 bases, with 16 bases left between them.

The rearrangement links TRBV7-8 to TRBJ2-7; no clear D. Per germline, CDR1 SGHVS and CDR2 FQNEAQ. The V and J ends lost 5 bases and 7 bases respectively, with 18 bases between them. The length of the CDR3 is 14 residues. In nucleotides, the CDR3 is TGTGCCAGCAGCATCTTTCGTCACCTTGGGGAGCAGTACTTC. It translates to CASSIFRHLGEQYF.

The rearrangement uses TRBV7-8 and TRBJ2-3; D gene uncertain. Germline V gene lookup returns CDR1 SGHVS and CDR2 FQNEAQ. The CDR3 spans 12 residues. V shed 1 base and J shed 6 bases, with 5 bases lying between them. In DNA form, the CDR3 reads TGTGCCAGCAGCTTAGGGATGGATACGCAGTATTTT. Translation: CASSLGMDTQYF.

The V call is TRBV28, the J call TRBJ1-3; TRBD1 agrees at 8 bases. Trimming removed 4 bases from V and 2 bases from J; junction bases left unmatched: 7. The CDR3 loop spans 16 amino acids. Germline V gene lookup returns CDR1 MDHEN and CDR2 SYDVKM. CDR3 protein: CASSSRDRLTGNTIYF. DNA for the CDR3: TGTGCCAGCAGTTCCCGGGACAGGCTAACTGGAAACACCATATATTTT.

The rearrangement joins TRBV9 to TRBJ1-3; D gene unclear. The germline V and J ends were trimmed by 2 bases and 4 bases, with 10 bases remaining between them. CDR3 length equals 14 residues. Germline V lookup: CDR1 SGDLS, CDR2 YYNGEE. CDR3 coding DNA: TGTGCCAGCAGCGTGTCCTTCACGGGAAACACCATATATTTT. Amino acids: CASSVSFTGNTIYF.

This rearrangement joins TRBV2 to TRBJ2-3; D is unclear. Germline V lookup: CDR1 SNHLY, CDR2 FYNNEI. The V and J ends lost 9 bases and 5 bases respectively, with 9 bases between them. CDR3 size: 11 residues. For the CDR3, the DNA is TGTGCCAGTACGAGGAGAGATACGCAGTATTTT. Translation gives CASTRRDTQYF.

The chain combines TRBV2 with TRBJ2-7, with D tentatively TRBD1 or TRBD2 (5 bases each). Per the germline V gene, CDR1 is SNHLY and CDR2 is FYNNEI. The germline V and J ends were trimmed by 7 bases and 0 bases, with 13 bases remaining between them. The CDR3 is made up of 14 amino acids. Written as DNA, the CDR3 is TGTGCCAGCAAGGTCGGGACGAACTCCTACGAGCAGTACTTC. Translation: CASKVGTNSYEQYF.

This chain joins TRBV29-1 and TRBJ2-3, with TRBD1 matching over 7 bases. Losses at the gene ends were 2 bases for V and 4 bases for J; bases not matched to a gene: 6. CDR1 and CDR2 (germline): SQVTM, ANQGSEA. This CDR3 has 14 residues. The chain's CDR3 is CSVERQGIPDTQYF. The CDR3, as DNA: TGCAGCGTTGAAAGACAGGGAATCCCAGATACGCAGTATTTT.

CDR3 sequence reads: CASSLVASNGYTF. DNA for the CDR3: TGTGCCAGCAGCTTGGTTGCTTCCAATGGCTACACCTTC. This sequence joins TRBV5-5 and TRBJ1-2; D remains ambiguous. With 0 bases removed from V and 6 bases from J, the gap between germline ends came to 9 bases. The CDR3 is made up of 13 amino acids. Per germline, CDR1 SGHKS and CDR2 YYEKEE (reference sequence).

This sequence joins TRBV28 and TRBJ1-5; D possibly corresponds to TRBD1 (5 bases). This CDR3 has 14 residues. Trimming stripped 2 bases from V and 5 bases from J, with 10 bases between. Germline V lookup: CDR1 MDHEN, CDR2 SYDVKM. CDR3 sequence: CASSLHGADQPQHF. CDR3 DNA: TGTGCCAGCAGTTTACACGGGGCAGATCAGCCCCAGCATTTT. The whole variable domain, remainder taken from reference TRBV28 and TRBJ1-5, is DVKVTQSSRYLVKRTGEKVFLECVQDMDHENMFWYRQDPGLGLRLIYFSYDVKMKEKGDIPEGYSVSREKKERFSLILESASTNQTSMYLCASSLHGADQPQHFGDGTRLSIL.

V is TRBV29-1 and J is TRBJ2-7, with no clear D. Germline values: CDR1 SQVTM, CDR2 ANQGSEA. Trimming removed 6 bases from V and 3 bases from J, with 9 bases in between. This CDR3 comprises 11 residues. CDR3 sequence (DNA): TGCAGCGTCAGAGACTTCTACGAGCAGTACTTC. It is translated as CSVRDFYEQYF.

The genes are TRBV6-1 and TRBJ2-7; D remains ambiguous. V was cut by 7 bases and J by 2 bases, with 15 bases left in between. There are 14 residues in the CDR3. CDR1 and CDR2 (germline): MNHNS, SASEGT. CDR3 in amino acids: CASNPRRTTYEQYF. CDR3 DNA sequence: TGTGCCAGCAATCCTAGACGGACGACCTACGAGCAGTACTTC.

V is TRBV19 and J is TRBJ2-7, with TRBD1 matching 8 bases. This CDR3 is 13 amino acids long. Germline V gives CDR1 LNHDA, CDR2 SQIVND (reference sequence). Germline trimming cut 5 bases from V and 5 bases from J; bases unmatched to any gene: 5. DNA for the CDR3: TGTGCCAGTAGTCGACAGGGGAGAAACGAGCAGTACTTC. It is translated as CASSRQGRNEQYF.

The sample holds a few counts of this clone. The chain recombines TRBV4-1 with TRBJ1-5, with a tentative D call TRBD1 (5 bases). Looked up from germline, CDR1 is MGHRA and CDR2 is YSYEKL. With 5 bases removed from V and 4 bases from J, the gap between germline ends came to 15 bases. This CDR3 is built from 15 residues. The CDR3 protein is CASSTRDVGNQPQHF. The CDR3 nucleotides are TGCGCCAGCAGCACCCGGGACGTTGGTAATCAGCCCCAGCATTTT.

The chain joins TRBV6-4 to TRBJ1-5; D is ambiguous. Trimming pared 3 bases from V and 2 bases from J, leaving 5 bases between. Germline assignment: CDR1 MRHNA and CDR2 SNTAGT. This CDR3 is 13 amino acids long. The CDR3 DNA is TGTGCCAGCAGTGAAGGTGGCAATCAGCCCCAGCATTTT. This sequence encodes CASSEGGNQPQHF.

This chain joins TRBV6-5 and TRBJ1-5, with no clear D. The V end was cut by 2 bases, the J end by 6 bases, with 5 bases between. CDR1 MNHEY and CDR2 SVGAGI come from the germline V gene. CDR3 length: 12 amino acids. As DNA, the CDR3 is TGTGCCAGCAGTTACGCGGTTCAGCCCCAGCATTTT. Its translation is CASSYAVQPQHF.

The gene calls are TRBV19 and TRBJ1-2; a weak D match, TRBD1 (5 bases). This CDR3 comprises 14 residues. Trimming shortened V by 2 bases and J by 6 bases, and 13 bases separated the two germline ends. The germline gives CDR1 LNHDA, CDR2 SQIVND (reference sequence). DNA for the CDR3: TGTGCCAGTAGTATACCGGGACCGGAGGATGGCTACACCTTC. Translating it yields CASSIPGPEDGYTF. The variable domain in full, completed from reference TRBV19 and TRBJ1-2, reads DGGITQSPKYLFRKEGQNVTLSCEQNLNHDAMYWYRQDPGQGLRLIYYSQIVNDFQKGDIAEGYSVSREKKESFPLTVTSAQKNPTAFYLCASSIPGPEDGYTFGSGTRLTVV.

The rearrangement uses TRBV6-1 and TRBJ2-1, with TRBD2 matching over 9 bases. Germline-derived CDR1 and CDR2 are MNHNS and SASEGT. V shed 5 bases, J shed 7 bases, and the junction held 9 bases outside the gene matches. CDR3 length: 15 residues. CDR3 bases: TGTGCCAGCAGTATCGCTAGCGGGACGTGGAATGAGCAGTTCTTC. Its translation: CASSIASGTWNEQFF.

The chain uses TRBV30 and TRBJ1-5; TRBD1 aligns across 8 bases. The CDR3 sequence is 14 residues long. V was pared by 4 bases and J by 6 bases, with 8 bases of the junction left unmatched. The germline V gene has CDR1 GTSNPN and CDR2 SVGIG (reference sequence). CDR3 residues: CAWTRTGISQPQHF. The CDR3 DNA reads as TGTGCCTGGACCCGGACAGGGATAAGTCAGCCCCAGCATTTT. Based on the CDR3 plus reference TRBV30 and TRBJ1-5, the full variable domain is SQTIHQWPATLVQPVGSPLSLECTVEGTSNPNLYWYRQAAGRGLQLLFYSVGIGQISSEVPQNLSASRPQDRQFILSSKKLLLSDSGFYLCAWTRTGISQPQHFGDGTRLSIL.

V usage is TRBV5-1 and J usage is TRBJ1-5; D is perhaps TRBD1 (6 bases). V gave up 0 bases and J gave up 3 bases, with 7 bases separating them. Looked up from germline, CDR1 is SGHRS and CDR2 is YFSETQ. CDR3 length equals 14 residues. The CDR3 loop is CASSLGDNNQPQHF. The CDR3 nucleotides read TGCGCCAGCAGCTTGGGGGACAACAATCAGCCCCAGCATTTT. The full variable domain, in which reference TRBV5-1 and TRBJ1-5 provide the parts outside the CDR3, is KAGVTQTPRYLIKTRGQQVTLSCSPISGHRSVSWYQQTPGQGLQFLFEYFSETQRNKGNFPGRFSGRQFSNSRSEMNVSTLELGDSALYLCASSLGDNNQPQHFGDGTRLSIL.

The chain carries TRBV4-1 and TRBJ1-5; no definite D call. Germline V gives CDR1 MGHRA, CDR2 YSYEKL. This CDR3 is 16 amino acids long. The germline V and J ends were trimmed by 1 base and 0 bases, with 10 bases remaining between them. Here the CDR3 DNA reads TGCGCCAGCAGCCAAGTCGGAGCGTTTAGCAATCAGCCCCAGCATTTT. It encodes CASSQVGAFSNQPQHF.

CDR3 in DNA: TGTGCCAGCAGTGGGGACACTGGGCCAATCGAGACCCAGTACTTC. Its translation is CASSGDTGPIETQYF. The chain links TRBV27 to TRBJ2-5; possible D gene TRBD1, 6 bases. Germline V gene lookup returns CDR1 MNHEY and CDR2 SMNVEV (reference sequence). V dropped 5 bases and J dropped 5 bases, with 18 bases sitting between them. The CDR3 sequence is 15 residues long.

V usage is TRBV5-4 and J usage is TRBJ1-1, with D hard to call. Germline CDR1 is SGHNT and CDR2 is YYREEE (reference sequence). V lost 4 bases and J lost 2, with 15 bases in between. This CDR3 comprises 15 residues. CDR3 in amino acids: CASSQEPKGNTEAFF. In DNA form, the CDR3 reads TGTGCCAGCAGCCAAGAGCCCAAAGGTAACACTGAAGCTTTCTTT.

The gene calls are TRBV7-3 and TRBJ1-1; 10 positions agree with TRBD1. The CDR3 covers 18 residues. Germline trimming cut 4 bases from V and 3 bases from J; bases unmatched to any gene: 14. Germline V gene data show CDR1 as SGHTA and CDR2 as FQGTGA. CDR3 bases: TGTGCCAGCAGCTCACAAGGGGGACAGGGGTTTGTTGACACTGAAGCTTTCTTT. As protein: CASSSQGGQGFVDTEAFF.

With respect to this clone: Its ends do not fully match the called genes, so a read error is possible. The V gene is TRBV7-7, the J gene TRBJ2-7, with 8 bases matching TRBD1. This CDR3 contains 14 residues. Germline V gene lookup returns CDR1 SSHAT and CDR2 FNYEAQ (reference sequence). The CDR3 bases are TGTGCTAGCAGCTTAGGAAGGACAGGGCACGAGCAGTACTTC. The encoded protein is CASSLGRTGHEQYF.